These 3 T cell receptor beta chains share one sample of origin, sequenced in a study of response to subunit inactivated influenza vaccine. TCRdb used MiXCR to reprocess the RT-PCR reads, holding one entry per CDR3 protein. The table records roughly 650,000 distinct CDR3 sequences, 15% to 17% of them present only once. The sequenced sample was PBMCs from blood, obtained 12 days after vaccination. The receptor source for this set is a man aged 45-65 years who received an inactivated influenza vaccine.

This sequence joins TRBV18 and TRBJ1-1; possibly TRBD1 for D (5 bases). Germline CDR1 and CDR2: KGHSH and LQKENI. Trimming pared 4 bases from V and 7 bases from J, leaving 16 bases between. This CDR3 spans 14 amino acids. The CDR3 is CASSHRGASGEAFF. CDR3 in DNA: TGTGCCAGCTCACACCGGGGCGCCTCTGGTGAAGCTTTCTTT. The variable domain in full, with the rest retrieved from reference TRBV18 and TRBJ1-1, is NAGVMQNPRHLVRRRGQEARLRCSPMKGHSHVYWYRQLPEEGLKFMVYLQKENIIDESGMPKERFSAEFPKEGPSILRIQQVVRGDSAAYFCASSHRGASGEAFFGQGTRLTVV.

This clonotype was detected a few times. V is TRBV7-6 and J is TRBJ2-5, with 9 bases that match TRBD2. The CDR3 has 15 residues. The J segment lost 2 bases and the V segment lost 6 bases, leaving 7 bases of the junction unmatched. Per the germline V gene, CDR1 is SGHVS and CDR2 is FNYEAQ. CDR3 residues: CASRHGLATQETQYF. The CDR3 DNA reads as TGTGCCAGCAGACATGGACTAGCGACTCAAGAGACCCAGTACTTC.

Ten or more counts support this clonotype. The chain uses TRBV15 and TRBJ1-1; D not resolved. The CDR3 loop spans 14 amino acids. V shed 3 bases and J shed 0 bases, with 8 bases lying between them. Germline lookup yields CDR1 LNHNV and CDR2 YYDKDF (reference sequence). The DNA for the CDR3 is TGTGCCACCAGCAGTGCGATTATGAACACTGAAGCTTTCTTT. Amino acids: CATSSAIMNTEAFF.